This entry describes one T cell receptor beta chain. The sample comes from a study of blood T cell repertoires in COVID-19. V lost 2 bases, J lost 3 bases, and 7 bases lay in between. CDR3 length equals 13 residues. Looked up from germline, CDR1 is MNHNS and CDR2 is SASEGT. TCRdb keeps only in-frame clones here, not all; method: immunoSEQ multiplex PCR. Among over 250,000 clones listed, 80% to 90% were seen once. The sample taken for sequencing was PBMCs or T cells enriched from blood (not recorded which). This TCR came from a middle-aged man who had recovered from COVID-19. The rearrangement joins TRBV6-1 to TRBJ1-2; TRBD1 is a possible D gene (5 bases). This CDR3 is CASSEQGHYGYTF. The CDR3 DNA is TGTGCCAGCAGTGAACAGGGTCACTATGGCTACACCTTC.